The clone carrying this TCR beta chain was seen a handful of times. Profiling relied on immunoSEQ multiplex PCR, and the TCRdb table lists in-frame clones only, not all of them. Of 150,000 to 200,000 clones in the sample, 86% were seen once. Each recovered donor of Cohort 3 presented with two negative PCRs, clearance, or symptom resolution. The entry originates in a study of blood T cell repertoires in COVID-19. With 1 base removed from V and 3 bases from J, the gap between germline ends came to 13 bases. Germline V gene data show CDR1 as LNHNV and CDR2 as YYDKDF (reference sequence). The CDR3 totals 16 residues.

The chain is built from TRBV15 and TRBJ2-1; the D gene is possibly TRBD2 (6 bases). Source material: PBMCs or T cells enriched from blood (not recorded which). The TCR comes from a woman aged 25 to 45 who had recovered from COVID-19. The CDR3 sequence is CATSRGLDHYYNEQFF. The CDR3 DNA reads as TGTGCCACCAGCAGAGGACTAGACCACTACTACAATGAGCAGTTCTTC.